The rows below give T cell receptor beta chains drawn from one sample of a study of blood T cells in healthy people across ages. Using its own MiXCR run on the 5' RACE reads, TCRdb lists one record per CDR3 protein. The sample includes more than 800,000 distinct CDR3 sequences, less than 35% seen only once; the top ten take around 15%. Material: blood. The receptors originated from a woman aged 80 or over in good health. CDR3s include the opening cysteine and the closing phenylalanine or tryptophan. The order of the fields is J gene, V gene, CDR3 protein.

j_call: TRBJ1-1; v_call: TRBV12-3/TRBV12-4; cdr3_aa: CASSLSLTLAEAFF
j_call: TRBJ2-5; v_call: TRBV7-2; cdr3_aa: CASSYQLAARETQYF
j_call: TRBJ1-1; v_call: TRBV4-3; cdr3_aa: CASSHWGQGSTEAFF
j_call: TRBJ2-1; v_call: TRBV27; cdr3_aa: CASSKREGRFDYNEQFF
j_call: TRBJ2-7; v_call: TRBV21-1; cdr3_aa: CASSPRTSYEQYF
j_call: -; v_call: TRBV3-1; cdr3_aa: CASGQATATYEQYF
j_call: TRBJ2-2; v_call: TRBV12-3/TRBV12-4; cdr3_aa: CASSLSANTGELFF
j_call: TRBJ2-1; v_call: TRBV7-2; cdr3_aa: CASSSGTGYSNNEQFF
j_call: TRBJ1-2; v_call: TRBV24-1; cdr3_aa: CATNPKNYGYTF
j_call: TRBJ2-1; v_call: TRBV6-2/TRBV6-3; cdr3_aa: CASSEGQGRNEQFF
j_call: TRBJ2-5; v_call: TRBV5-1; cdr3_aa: CASSKPTGGPQETQYF
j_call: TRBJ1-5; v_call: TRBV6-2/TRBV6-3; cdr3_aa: CASSYPRLTGPQHF
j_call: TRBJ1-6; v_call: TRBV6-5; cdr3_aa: CASSYETGGGNSPLHF
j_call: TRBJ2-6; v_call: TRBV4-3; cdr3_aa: CASSQDWQGAFSGANVLTF
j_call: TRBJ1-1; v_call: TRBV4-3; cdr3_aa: CASSQGIKGGTEAFF
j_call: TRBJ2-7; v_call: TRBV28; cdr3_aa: CASSSISYEQYF
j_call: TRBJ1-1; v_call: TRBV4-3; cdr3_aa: CASSHYDRGAFF
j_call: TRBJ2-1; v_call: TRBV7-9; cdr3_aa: CASSLTSGGAEGFF
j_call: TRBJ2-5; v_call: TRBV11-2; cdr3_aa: CASSNLAGFQETQYF
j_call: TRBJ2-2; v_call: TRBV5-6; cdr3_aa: CASRYKGGELFF
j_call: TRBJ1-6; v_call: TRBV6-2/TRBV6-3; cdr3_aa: CASSYSSTNSPLHF
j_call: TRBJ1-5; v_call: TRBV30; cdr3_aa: CAWGGGSNQPQHF
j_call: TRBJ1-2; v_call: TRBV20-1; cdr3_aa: CSARDILRLSKGVGYTF
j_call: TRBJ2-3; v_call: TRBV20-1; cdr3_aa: CSASRRTDTQYF
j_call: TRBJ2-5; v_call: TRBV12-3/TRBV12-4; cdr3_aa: CASSSTAGTGNF
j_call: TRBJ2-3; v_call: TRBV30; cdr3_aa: CAWSVLAGGTDTQYF
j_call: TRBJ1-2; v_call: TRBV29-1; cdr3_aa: CSVVQGGRALYGYTF
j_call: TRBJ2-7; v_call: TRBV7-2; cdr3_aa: CASSADRGGIYEQYF
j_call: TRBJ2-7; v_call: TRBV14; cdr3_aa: CASSRHPYEQYF
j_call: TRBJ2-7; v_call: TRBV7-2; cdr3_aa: CASSLAGVSYEQYF
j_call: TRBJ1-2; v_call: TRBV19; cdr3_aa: CASRIGLNYGYTF
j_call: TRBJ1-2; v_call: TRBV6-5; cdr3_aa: CASSYRTEGPRDGYTF
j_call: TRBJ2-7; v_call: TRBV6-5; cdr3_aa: CASSYSKRTGSSSYEQYF
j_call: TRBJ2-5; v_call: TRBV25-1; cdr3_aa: CASSESDKQTQYF
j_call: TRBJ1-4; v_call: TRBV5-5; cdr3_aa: CASSLYSGGEKLFF
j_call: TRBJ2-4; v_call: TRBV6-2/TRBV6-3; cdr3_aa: CASSPQVTLAKNIQYF